This T cell receptor (beta chain) was documented in a study of blood T cell repertoires in COVID-19. The overall study: Sources were T cells, B-cell-depleted T cells, or PBMCs; the material itself was cDNA or gDNA.

As originally analysed: Nucleated cell number was recorded as an estimate derived from reference gene primer amplification. Repertoires were generated with immunoSEQ multiplex PCR, while TCRdb's copy carries only in-frame clones and drops some. The DNA gave D and trimming, while V, J and clone size come from that table. The sample yields under 350,000 clones, around nine tenths seen once. V shed 4 bases and J shed 1 base, with 15 bases lying between them. This CDR3 is 15 amino acids long. CDR1 is SQVTM, CDR2 ANQGSEA, per germline. Sequencing was done on a sample of peripheral blood. The genes are TRBV29-1 and TRBJ2-3; D may be TRBD2 (6 bases). This sequence was found in a man in his fifties with acute or convalescent COVID-19. The CDR3 sequence: CSVAGATGGTDTQYF. DNA of the CDR3: TGCAGCGTTGCGGGAGCAACCGGGGGCACAGATACGCAGTATTTT.